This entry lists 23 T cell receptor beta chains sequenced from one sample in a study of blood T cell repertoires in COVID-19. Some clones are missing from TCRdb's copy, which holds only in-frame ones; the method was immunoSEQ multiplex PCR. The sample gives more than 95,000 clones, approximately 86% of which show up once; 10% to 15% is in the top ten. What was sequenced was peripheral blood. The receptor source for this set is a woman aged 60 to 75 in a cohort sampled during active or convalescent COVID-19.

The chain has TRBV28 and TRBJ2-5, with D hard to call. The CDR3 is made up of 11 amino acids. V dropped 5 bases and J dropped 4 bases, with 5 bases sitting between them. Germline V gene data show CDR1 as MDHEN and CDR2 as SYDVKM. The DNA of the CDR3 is TGTGCCAGCAGTCTCGGAGAGACCCAGTACTTC. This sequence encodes CASSLGETQYF.

The CDR3 DNA follows: TGTGCCAGCAGGCGATCGGAGACTAGCAATCAGCCCCAGCATTTT. It encodes CASRRSETSNQPQHF. This chain links TRBV7-8 with TRBJ1-5, with no clear D. The V gene lost 6 bases and the J gene lost 0 bases, with 12 bases spanning the gap. This CDR3 spans 15 amino acids. Germline CDR1 is SGHVS and CDR2 is FQNEAQ.

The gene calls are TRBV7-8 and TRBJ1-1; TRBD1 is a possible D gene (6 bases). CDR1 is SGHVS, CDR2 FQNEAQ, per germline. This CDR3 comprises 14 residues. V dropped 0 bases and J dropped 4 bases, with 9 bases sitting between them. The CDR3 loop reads CASSLATGITEAFF. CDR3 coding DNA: TGTGCCAGCAGCTTAGCTACAGGGATCACTGAAGCTTTCTTT.

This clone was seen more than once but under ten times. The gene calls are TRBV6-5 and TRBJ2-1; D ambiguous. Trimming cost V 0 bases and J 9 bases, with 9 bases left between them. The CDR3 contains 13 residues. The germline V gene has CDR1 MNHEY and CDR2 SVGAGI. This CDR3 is CASSYSYTVEQFF. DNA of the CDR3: TGTGCCAGCAGTTACTCTTACACCGTTGAGCAGTTCTTC.

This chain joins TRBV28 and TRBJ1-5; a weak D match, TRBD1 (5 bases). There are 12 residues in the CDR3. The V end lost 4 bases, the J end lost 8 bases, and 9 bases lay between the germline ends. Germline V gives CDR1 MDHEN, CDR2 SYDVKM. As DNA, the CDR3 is TGTGCCAGCAGTTGGGGGAGGGAGCCCCAGCATTTT. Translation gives CASSWGREPQHF.

Here the CDR3 DNA reads TGTGCCAGCAGTACGGGACAGATCTATGGCTACACCTTC. This translates into CASSTGQIYGYTF. The V call is TRBV12-3 or TRBV12-4, the J call TRBJ1-2; 7 bases line up with TRBD1. After removal of 5 bases from V and 4 bases from J, the junction contained 4 bases not matched to a gene. CDR3 length: 13 residues.

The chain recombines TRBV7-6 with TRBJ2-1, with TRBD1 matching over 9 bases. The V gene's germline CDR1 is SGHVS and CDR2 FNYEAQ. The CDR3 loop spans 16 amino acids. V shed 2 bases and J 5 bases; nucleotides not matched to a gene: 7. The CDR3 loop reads CASSLSVTGGHNEQFF. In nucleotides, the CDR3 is TGTGCCAGCAGCTTAAGTGTGACAGGGGGACACAATGAGCAGTTCTTC. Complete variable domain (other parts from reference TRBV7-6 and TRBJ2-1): GAGVSQSPRYKVTKRGQDVALRCDPISGHVSLYWYRQALGQGPEFLTYFNYEAQQDKSGLPNDRFSAERPEGSISTLTIQRTEQRDSAMYRCASSLSVTGGHNEQFFGPGTRLTVL.

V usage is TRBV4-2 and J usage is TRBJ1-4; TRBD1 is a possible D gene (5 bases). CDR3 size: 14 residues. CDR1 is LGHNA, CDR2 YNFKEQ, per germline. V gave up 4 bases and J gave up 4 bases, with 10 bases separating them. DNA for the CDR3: TGTGCCAGCAGCCTCTGGGGGGTTAATGAAAAACTGTTTTTT. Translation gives CASSLWGVNEKLFF.

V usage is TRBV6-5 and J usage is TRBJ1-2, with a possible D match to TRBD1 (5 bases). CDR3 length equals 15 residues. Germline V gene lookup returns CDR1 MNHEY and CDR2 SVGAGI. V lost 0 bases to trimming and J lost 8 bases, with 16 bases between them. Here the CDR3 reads CASSYSVHLTEGYTF. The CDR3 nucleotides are TGTGCCAGCAGTTACTCGGTCCACCTGACAGAAGGCTACACCTTC.

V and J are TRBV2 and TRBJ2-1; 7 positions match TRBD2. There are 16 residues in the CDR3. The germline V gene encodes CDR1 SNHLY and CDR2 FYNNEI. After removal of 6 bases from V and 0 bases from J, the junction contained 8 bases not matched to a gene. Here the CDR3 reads CASSVQGGDSYNEQFF. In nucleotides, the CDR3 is TGTGCCAGCAGCGTCCAGGGAGGGGACTCCTACAATGAGCAGTTCTTC.

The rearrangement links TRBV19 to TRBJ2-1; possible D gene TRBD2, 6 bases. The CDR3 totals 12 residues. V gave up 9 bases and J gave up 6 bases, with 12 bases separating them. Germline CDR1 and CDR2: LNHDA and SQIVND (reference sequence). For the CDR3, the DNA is TGTGCCAGAGAGCCCGGGGGCAATGAGCAGTTCTTC. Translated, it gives CAREPGGNEQFF.

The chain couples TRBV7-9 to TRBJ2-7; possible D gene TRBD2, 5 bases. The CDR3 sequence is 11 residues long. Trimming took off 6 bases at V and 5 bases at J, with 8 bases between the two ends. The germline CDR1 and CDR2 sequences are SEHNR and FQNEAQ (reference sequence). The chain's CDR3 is CASRGADEQYF. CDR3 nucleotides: TGTGCCAGCAGGGGAGCCGACGAGCAGTACTTC. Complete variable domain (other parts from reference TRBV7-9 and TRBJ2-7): DTGVSQNPRHKITKRGQNVTFRCDPISEHNRLYWYRQTLGQGPEFLTYFQNEAQLEKSRLLSDRFSAERPKGSFSTLEIQRTEQGDSAMYLCASRGADEQYFGPGTRLTVT.

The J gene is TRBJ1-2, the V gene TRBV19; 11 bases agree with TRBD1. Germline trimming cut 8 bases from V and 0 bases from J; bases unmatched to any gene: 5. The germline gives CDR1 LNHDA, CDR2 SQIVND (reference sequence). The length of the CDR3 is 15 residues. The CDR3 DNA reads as TGTGCCAGTGTAGGACAGGGGGCGCCTAACTATGGCTACACCTTC. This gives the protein CASVGQGAPNYGYTF.

The CDR3 sequence is CATTGKDGSSYEQYF. The CDR3 DNA follows: TGTGCCACCACAGGAAAGGACGGTAGCTCCTACGAGCAGTACTTC. The V and J genes are TRBV6-5 and TRBJ2-7; possible D gene TRBD1, 5 bases. Germline V lookup: CDR1 MNHEY, CDR2 SVGAGI. The length of the CDR3 is 15 residues. The V end lost 10 bases, the J end lost 0 bases, and 19 bases lay between the germline ends.

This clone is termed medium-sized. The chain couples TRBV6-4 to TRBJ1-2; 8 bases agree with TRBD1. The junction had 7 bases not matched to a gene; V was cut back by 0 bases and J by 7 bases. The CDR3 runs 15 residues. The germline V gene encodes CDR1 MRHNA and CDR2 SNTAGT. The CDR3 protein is CASSDSGGQGSGYTF. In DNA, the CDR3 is TGTGCCAGCAGTGACTCAGGCGGACAGGGCTCTGGCTACACCTTC.

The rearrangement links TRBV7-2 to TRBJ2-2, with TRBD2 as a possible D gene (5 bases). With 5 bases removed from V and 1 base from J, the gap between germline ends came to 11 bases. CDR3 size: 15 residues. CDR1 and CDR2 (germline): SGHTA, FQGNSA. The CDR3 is CASSVGLMNTGELFF. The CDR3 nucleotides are TGTGCCAGCAGCGTCGGACTGATGAACACCGGGGAGCTGTTTTTT.

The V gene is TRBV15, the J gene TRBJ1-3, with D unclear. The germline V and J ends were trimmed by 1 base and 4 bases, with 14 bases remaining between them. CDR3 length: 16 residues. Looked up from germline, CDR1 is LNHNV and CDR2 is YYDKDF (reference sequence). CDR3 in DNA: TGTGCCACCAGCAGAGGTGCGGCGTCGAGAGGAAACACCATATATTTT. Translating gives CATSRGAASRGNTIYF.

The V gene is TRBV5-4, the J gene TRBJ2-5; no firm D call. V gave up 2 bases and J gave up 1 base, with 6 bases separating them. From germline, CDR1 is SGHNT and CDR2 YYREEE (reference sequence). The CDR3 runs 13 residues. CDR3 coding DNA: TGTGCCAGCAGCTTTCGGGTCCAAGAGACCCAGTACTTC. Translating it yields CASSFRVQETQYF.

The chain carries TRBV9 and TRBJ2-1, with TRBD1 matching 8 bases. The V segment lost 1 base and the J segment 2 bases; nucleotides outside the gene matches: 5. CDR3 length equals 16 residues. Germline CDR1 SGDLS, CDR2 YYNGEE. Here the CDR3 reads CASSVWQGATYNEQFF. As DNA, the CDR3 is TGTGCCAGCAGCGTATGGCAGGGGGCGACCTACAATGAGCAGTTCTTC.

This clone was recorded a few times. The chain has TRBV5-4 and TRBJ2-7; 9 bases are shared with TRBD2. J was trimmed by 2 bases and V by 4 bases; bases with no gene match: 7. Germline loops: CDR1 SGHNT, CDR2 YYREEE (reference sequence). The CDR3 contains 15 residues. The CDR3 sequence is CASSHSGSNAYEQYF. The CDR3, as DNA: TGTGCCAGCAGCCATAGCGGGAGTAACGCCTACGAGCAGTACTTC.

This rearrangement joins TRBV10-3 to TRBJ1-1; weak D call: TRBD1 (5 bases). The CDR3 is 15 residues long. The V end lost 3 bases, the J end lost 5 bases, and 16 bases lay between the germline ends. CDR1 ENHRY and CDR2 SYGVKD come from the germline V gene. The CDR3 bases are TGTGCCATCAGTGACCTCACCGGGGGGTGGACTGAAGCTTTCTTT. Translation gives CAISDLTGGWTEAFF.

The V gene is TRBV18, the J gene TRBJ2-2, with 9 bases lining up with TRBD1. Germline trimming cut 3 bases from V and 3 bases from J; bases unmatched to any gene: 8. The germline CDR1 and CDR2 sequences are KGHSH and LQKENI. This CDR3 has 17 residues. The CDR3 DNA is TGTGCCAGCTCACCGCGTTCCGGGACAGGGTACACCGGGGAGCTGTTTTTT. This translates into CASSPRSGTGYTGELFF. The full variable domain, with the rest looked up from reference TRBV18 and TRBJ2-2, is NAGVMQNPRHLVRRRGQEARLRCSPMKGHSHVYWYRQLPEEGLKFMVYLQKENIIDESGMPKERFSAEFPKEGPSILRIQQVVRGDSAAYFCASSPRSGTGYTGELFFGEGSRLTVL.

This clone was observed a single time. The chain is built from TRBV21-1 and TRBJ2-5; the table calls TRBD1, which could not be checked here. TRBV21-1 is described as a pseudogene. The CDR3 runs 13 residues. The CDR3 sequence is CASLRTAQETQYF. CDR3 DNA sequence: TGTGCCAGCCTAAGGACAGCCCAAGAGACCCAGTACTTC.